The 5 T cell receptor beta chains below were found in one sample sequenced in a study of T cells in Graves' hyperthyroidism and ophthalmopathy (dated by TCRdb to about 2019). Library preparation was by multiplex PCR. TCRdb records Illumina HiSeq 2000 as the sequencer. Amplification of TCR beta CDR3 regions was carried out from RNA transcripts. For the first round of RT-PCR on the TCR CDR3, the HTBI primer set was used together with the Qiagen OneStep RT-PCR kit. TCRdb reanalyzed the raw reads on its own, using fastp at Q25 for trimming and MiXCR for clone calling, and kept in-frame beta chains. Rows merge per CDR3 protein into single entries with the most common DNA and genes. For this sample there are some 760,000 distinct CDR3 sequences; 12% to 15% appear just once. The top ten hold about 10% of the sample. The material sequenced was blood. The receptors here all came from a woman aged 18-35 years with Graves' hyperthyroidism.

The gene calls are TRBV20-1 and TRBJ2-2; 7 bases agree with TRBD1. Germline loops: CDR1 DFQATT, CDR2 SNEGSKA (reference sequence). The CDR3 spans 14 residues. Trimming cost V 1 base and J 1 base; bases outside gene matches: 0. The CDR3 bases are TGCAGTGCTAGAGGGACAGGGAACACCGGGGAGCTGTTTTTT. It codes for CSARGTGNTGELFF.

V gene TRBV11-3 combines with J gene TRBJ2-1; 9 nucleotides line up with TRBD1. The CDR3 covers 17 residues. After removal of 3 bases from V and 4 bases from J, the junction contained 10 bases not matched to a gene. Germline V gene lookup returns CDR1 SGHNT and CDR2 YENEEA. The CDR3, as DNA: TGTGCCAGCAGCTTGGGAATTACAGGGGGCGCGTACAATGAGCAGTTCTTC. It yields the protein CASSLGITGGAYNEQFF.

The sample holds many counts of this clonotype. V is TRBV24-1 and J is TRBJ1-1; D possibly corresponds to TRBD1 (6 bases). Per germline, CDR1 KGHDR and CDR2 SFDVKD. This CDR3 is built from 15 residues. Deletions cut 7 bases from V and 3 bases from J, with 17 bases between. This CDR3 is CATRLRDTGDTEAFF. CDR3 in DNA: TGTGCCACCAGACTCCGGGACACTGGAGACACTGAAGCTTTCTTT.

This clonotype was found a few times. In DNA, the CDR3 is TGCAGTGCAGCAGCGGGGATGAATAAAAACATTCAGTACTTC. This sequence encodes CSAAAGMNKNIQYF. V gene TRBV20-1 combines with J gene TRBJ2-4; 7 bases map to TRBD2. The CDR3 has 14 amino acids. With 6 bases clipped from V and 4 bases from J, the junction kept 9 bases outside the gene matches. The V gene's germline CDR1 is DFQATT and CDR2 SNEGSKA (reference sequence).

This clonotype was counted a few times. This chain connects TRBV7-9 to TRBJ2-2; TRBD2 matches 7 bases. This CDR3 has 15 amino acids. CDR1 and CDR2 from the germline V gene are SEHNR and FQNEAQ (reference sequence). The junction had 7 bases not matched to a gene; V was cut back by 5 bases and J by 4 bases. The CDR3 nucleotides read TGTGCCAGCAGCCATAGACTAGCAGTCACCGGGGAGCTGTTTTTT. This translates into CASSHRLAVTGELFF.